Below are 9 T cell receptor beta chains sequenced from a single sample in a study of naive and memory T cell subsets. An equimolar mix of two oligonucleotides served as the beta constant-region primer for TRBC1 and TRBC2. The ligated cDNA underwent four PCR rounds using SP2 and nested alpha and beta constant-region primers. MiXCR was run by TCRdb on the UMI-ligation and nested PCR reads, yielding one entry per CDR3 protein. Of over 100,000 distinct CDR3 sequences listed, approximately 37% are singletons. Sequenced input: central memory CD4+ T cells from blood. The receptors derive from a human donor in good health.

The rearrangement joins TRBV29-1 to TRBJ1-3; D is perhaps TRBD1 (6 bases). CDR1 and CDR2 from the germline V gene are SQVTM and ANQGSEA. V was trimmed by 6 bases and J by 0 bases, leaving 12 bases between them. This CDR3 is 14 amino acids long. The DNA of the CDR3 is TGCAGCGTCCTGCAGGGGAGCTCTGGAAACACCATATATTTT. Its translation is CSVLQGSSGNTIYF. Filled out from reference TRBV29-1 and TRBJ1-3, the complete variable domain reads SAVISQKPSRDICQRGTSLTIQCQVDSQVTMMFWYRQQPGQSLTLIATANQGSEATYESGFVIDKFPISRPNLTFSTLTVSNMSPEDSSIYLCSVLQGSSGNTIYFGEGSWLTVV.

As regards this clonotype: One junction end does not reproduce the germline sequence, and a read error may be involved. The CDR3: CSARDLAGPTGELFF. The CDR3 DNA follows: TGCAGTGCGAGAGACCTAGCGGGCCCCACCGGGGAGCTGTTTTTT. V gene TRBV20-1 combines with J gene TRBJ2-2, with 8 bases fitting TRBD2. The germline gives CDR1 DFQATT, CDR2 SNEGSKA (reference sequence). The CDR3 runs to 15 residues.

This chain joins TRBV28 and TRBJ2-1; a weak D match, TRBD2 (5 bases). The CDR3 runs 15 residues. Germline loops: CDR1 MDHEN, CDR2 SYDVKM. Trimming removed 8 bases at V and 7 bases at J, with 21 bases between. CDR3 nucleotide sequence: TGTGCCAGCTCCCCTCCGGGAACCCAAGGGAATGAGCAGTTCTTC. As protein: CASSPPGTQGNEQFF.

For this clonotype: A read error may produce the germline difference seen at one junction end. The chain joins TRBV24-1 to TRBJ2-1; tentative D call: TRBD1 (7 bases). The CDR3 consists of 19 residues. The germline V gene encodes CDR1 KGHDR and CDR2 SFDVKD. The CDR3 is CATSDRDVGGSGQINEQIF. In DNA, the CDR3 is TGTGCCACCAGTGACCGAGACGTGGGGGGATCGGGACAGATCAATGAGCAGATCTTC.

The chain combines TRBV6-1 with TRBJ2-3; 7 bases match TRBD1. Unmatched junction bases numbered 7, after V lost 10 bases and J lost 0 bases. The CDR3 has 14 amino acids. CDR1 MNHNS and CDR2 SASEGT come from the germline V gene. DNA of the CDR3: TGTGCCACTAGCCGGGACAGCAGCACAGATACGCAGTATTTT. It codes for CATSRDSSTDTQYF.

This clonotype was picked up a small number of times. V usage is TRBV29-1 and J usage is TRBJ2-2; unclear D gene. Trimming took off 7 bases at V and 0 bases at J, with 15 bases between the two ends. The CDR3 runs 15 residues. CDR1 and CDR2 from the germline V gene are SQVTM and ANQGSEA. The CDR3 spells CSASPMVPNTGELFF. The CDR3 nucleotides are TGCAGCGCTTCCCCCATGGTCCCGAACACCGGGGAGCTGTTTTTT.

The chain has TRBV27 and TRBJ2-1, with 10 bases fitting TRBD2. The CDR3 length is 18 residues. CDR1 and CDR2 (germline): MNHEY, SMNVEV (reference sequence). The ends lost 3 bases at V and 2 bases at J; junction bases unmatched: 10. The CDR3: CASSFWASGSVTYNEQFF. The CDR3 DNA follows: TGTGCCAGCAGTTTTTGGGCTAGCGGGAGTGTAACCTACAATGAGCAGTTCTTC.

This clonotype was detected only a few times. V gene TRBV29-1 combines with J gene TRBJ2-1, with D perhaps TRBD1 or TRBD2 (6 bases each). Germline V gives CDR1 SQVTM, CDR2 ANQGSEA. The V gene lost 4 bases and the J gene lost 7 bases, with 11 bases spanning the gap. CDR3 length equals 12 residues. The CDR3: CSVVPGANEQFF. The CDR3, as DNA: TGCAGCGTTGTCCCGGGGGCAAATGAGCAGTTCTTC.

The sample holds a few counts of this clonotype. The chain is built from TRBV7-8 and TRBJ2-1, with D hard to call. The CDR3 has 15 residues. V was cut by 4 bases and J by 5 bases, with 15 bases left in between. CDR1 and CDR2 from the germline V gene are SGHVS and FQNEAQ. CDR3 loop: CASSSALDRNNEQFF. CDR3 nucleotides: TGTGCCAGCAGCTCCGCCCTAGACCGAAACAATGAGCAGTTCTTC.